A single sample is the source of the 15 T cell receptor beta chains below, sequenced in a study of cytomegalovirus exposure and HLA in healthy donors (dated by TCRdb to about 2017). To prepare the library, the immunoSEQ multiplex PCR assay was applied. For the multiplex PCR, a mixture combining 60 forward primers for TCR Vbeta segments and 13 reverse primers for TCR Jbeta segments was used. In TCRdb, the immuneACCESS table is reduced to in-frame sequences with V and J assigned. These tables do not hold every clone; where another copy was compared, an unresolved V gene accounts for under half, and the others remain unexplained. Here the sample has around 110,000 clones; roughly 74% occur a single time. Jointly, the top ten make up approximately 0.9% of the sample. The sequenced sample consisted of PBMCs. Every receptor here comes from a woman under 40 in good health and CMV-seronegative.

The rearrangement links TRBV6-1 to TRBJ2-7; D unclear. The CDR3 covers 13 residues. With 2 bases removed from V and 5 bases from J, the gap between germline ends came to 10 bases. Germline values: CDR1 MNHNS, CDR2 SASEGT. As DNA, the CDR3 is TGTGCCAGCAGTGAATGGAGAGTCGACGAGCAGTACTTC. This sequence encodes CASSEWRVDEQYF.

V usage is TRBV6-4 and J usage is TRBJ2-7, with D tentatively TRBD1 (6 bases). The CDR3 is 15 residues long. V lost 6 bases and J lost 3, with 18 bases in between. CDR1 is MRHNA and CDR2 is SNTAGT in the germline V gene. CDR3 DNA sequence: TGTGCCAGCAGGAAGGTCTCGGGACACTTCTACGAGCAGTACTTC. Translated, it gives CASRKVSGHFYEQYF.

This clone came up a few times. The CDR3 region has the DNA TGTGCCAGCAGCAAGGGGCCCACACAAATCAATGAGCAGTTCTTC. It is translated as CASSKGPTQINEQFF. V is TRBV2 and J is TRBJ2-1; D might be TRBD1 (5 bases). This CDR3 comprises 15 residues. Trimming took 6 bases from V and 6 from J, leaving 18 bases between them. In germline, CDR1 is SNHLY, CDR2 FYNNEI. Full variable domain (remainder filled in from reference TRBV2 and TRBJ2-1): EPEVTQTPSHQVTQMGQEVILRCVPISNHLYFYWYRQILGQKVEFLVSFYNNEISEKSEIFDDQFSVERPDGSNFTLKIRSTKLEDSAMYFCASSKGPTQINEQFFGPGTRLTVL.

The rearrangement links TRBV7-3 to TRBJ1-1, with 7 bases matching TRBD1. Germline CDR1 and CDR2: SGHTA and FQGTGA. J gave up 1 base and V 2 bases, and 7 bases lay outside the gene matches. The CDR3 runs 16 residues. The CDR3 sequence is CASSLRPTGENTEAFF. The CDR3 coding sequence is TGTGCCAGCAGCTTACGCCCCACAGGGGAGAACACTGAAGCTTTCTTT.

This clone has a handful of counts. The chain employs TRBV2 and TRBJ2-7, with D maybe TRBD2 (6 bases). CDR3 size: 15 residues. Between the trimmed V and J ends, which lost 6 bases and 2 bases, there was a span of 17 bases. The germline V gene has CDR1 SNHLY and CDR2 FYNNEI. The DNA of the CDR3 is TGTGCCAGCAGACGGGGAGGAGGTGAGACCTACGAGCAGTACTTC. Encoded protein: CASRRGGGETYEQYF.

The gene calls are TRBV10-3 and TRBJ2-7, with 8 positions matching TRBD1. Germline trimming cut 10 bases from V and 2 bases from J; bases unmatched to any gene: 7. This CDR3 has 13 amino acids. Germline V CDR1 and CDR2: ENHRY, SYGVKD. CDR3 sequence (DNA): TGTGCCAGTAGGGACAGGAATACCTACGAGCAGTACTTC. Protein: CASRDRNTYEQYF.

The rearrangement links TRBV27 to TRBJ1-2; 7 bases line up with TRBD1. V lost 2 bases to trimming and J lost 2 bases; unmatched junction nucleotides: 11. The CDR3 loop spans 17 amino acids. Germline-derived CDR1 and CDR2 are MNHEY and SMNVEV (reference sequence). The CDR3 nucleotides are TGTGCCAGCAGTTTACTTGCAACTAGGGGGCGAAACTATGGCTACACCTTC. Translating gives CASSLLATRGRNYGYTF.

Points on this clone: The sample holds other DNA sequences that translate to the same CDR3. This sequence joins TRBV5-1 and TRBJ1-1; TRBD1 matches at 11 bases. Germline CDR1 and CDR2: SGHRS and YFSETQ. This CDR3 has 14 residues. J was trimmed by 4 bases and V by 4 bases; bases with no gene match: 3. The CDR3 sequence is CASSQGQGGTEAFF. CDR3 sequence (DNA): TGCGCCAGCAGCCAGGGACAGGGGGGCACTGAAGCTTTCTTT.

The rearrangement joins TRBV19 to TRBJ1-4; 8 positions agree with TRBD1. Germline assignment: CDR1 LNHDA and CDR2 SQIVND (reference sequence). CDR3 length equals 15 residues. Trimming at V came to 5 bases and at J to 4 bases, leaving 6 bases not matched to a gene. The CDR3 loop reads CASSGQQGGNEKLFF. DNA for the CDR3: TGTGCCAGTAGTGGCCAACAGGGGGGTAATGAAAAACTGTTTTTT.

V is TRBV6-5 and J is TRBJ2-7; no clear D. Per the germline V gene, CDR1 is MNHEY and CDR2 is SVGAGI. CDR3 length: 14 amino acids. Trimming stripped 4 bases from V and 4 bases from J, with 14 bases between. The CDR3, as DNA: TGTGCCAGCAGTTCCTACTCAAATCCTTACGAGCAGTACTTC. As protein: CASSSYSNPYEQYF.

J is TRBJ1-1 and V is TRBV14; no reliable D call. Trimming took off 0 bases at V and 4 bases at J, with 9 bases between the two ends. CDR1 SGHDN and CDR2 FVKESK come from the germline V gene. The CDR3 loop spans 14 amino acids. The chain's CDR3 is CASSQDLRGTEAFF. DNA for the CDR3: TGTGCCAGCAGCCAAGATTTGCGGGGCACTGAAGCTTTCTTT.

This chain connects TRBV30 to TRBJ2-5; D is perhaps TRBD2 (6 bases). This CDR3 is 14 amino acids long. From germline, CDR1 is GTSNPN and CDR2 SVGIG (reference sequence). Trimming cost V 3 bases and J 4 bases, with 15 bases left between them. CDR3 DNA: TGTGCCTGGAGCGTGGGAGGTTCTGGAGAGACCCAGTACTTC. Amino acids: CAWSVGGSGETQYF.

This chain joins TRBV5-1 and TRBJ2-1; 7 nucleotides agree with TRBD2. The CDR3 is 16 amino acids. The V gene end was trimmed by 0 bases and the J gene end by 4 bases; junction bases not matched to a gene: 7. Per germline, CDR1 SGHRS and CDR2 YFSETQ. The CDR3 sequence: CASSLAGASGYNEQFF. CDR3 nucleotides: TGCGCCAGCAGCTTGGCCGGGGCTAGCGGTTACAATGAGCAGTTCTTC.

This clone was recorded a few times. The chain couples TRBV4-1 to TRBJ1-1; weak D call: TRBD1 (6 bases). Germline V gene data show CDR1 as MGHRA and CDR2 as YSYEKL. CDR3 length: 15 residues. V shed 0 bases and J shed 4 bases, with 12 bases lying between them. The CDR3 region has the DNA TGCGCCAGCAGCCAAGATCCAGGGGTTAGCACTGAAGCTTTCTTT. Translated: CASSQDPGVSTEAFF.

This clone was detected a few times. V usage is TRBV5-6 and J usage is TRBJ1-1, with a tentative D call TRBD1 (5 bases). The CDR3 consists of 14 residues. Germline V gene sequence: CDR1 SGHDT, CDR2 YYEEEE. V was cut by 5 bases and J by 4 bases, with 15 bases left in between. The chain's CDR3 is CASSLSGVGTEAFF. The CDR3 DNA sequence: TGTGCCAGCAGTCTTTCGGGGGTAGGCACTGAAGCTTTCTTT.